These 31 T cell receptor beta chains originate from one sample sequenced in a study of blood T cell repertoires in COVID-19. TCRdb's table, derived via immunoSEQ multiplex PCR, lists solely in-frame clones and lacks some. This table has about 200,000 clones, 84% appearing once. Specimen: peripheral blood. The receptor source for this set is a human donor in a cohort sampled during active COVID-19.

The V and J genes are TRBV13 and TRBJ2-1; 9 bases align to TRBD2. CDR3 length: 15 amino acids. V was clipped by 4 bases and J by 3 bases; unmatched bases: 4. Germline-derived CDR1 and CDR2 are PRHDT and FYEKMQ (reference sequence). CDR3 in DNA: TGTGCCAGCAGCTACCGACTAGCGGACTACAATGAGCAGTTCTTC. Amino acid sequence: CASSYRLADYNEQFF.

The chain uses TRBV7-9 and TRBJ1-1; the D gene is possibly TRBD1 (5 bases). This CDR3 spans 14 amino acids. V was cut by 5 bases and J by 3 bases, with 13 bases left in between. The germline gives CDR1 SEHNR, CDR2 FQNEAQ (reference sequence). The CDR3 loop is CASSPKGIHTEAFF. CDR3 sequence (DNA): TGTGCCAGCAGCCCTAAGGGGATCCACACTGAAGCTTTCTTT.

The V gene is TRBV3-1 (or the pseudogene TRBV3-2), the J gene TRBJ2-7, with a weak D call TRBD2 (5 bases). The length of the CDR3 is 19 residues. Germline CDR1 is LGHDT and CDR2 is YNNKEL (reference sequence). V lost 0 bases, J lost 4 bases, and 25 bases lay in between. The CDR3 reads CASSQDAYYLGSGSYEQYF. The CDR3 DNA follows: TGTGCCAGCAGCCAAGATGCCTACTACCTGGGGTCGGGGTCTTACGAGCAGTACTTC.

This clone was recorded once. This chain uses TRBV7-9 with TRBJ2-3, with 9 positions matching TRBD2. The CDR3 runs 16 residues. Germline values: CDR1 SEHNR, CDR2 FQNEAQ (reference sequence). V was clipped by 5 bases and J by 1 base; unmatched bases: 7. This CDR3 is CASSPRLAERTDTQYF. Written as DNA, the CDR3 is TGTGCCAGCAGCCCTCGACTAGCGGAGCGCACAGATACGCAGTATTTT.

The J gene is TRBJ2-7, the V gene TRBV6-9, with 10 bases that match TRBD2. Losses at the gene ends were 4 bases for V and 3 bases for J; bases not matched to a gene: 12. Germline CDR1 MNHGY, CDR2 SVAAGI. The CDR3 length is 17 residues. CDR3: CASSCLAGVACFYEQYF. In nucleotides, the CDR3 is TGTGCCAGCAGTTGTCTAGCGGGAGTTGCTTGCTTCTACGAGCAGTACTTC.

The gene calls are TRBV11-2 and TRBJ1-1, with a possible D match to TRBD1 (5 bases). This CDR3 has 14 amino acids. CDR1 is SGHAT, CDR2 FQNNGV, per germline. Trimming took off 5 bases at V and 1 base at J, with 11 bases between the two ends. CDR3 loop: CASSPRVSNTEAFF. Here the CDR3 DNA reads TGTGCCAGCAGCCCCAGGGTTTCGAACACTGAAGCTTTCTTT.

This clone was detected ten times or more. The J gene is TRBJ1-2, the V gene TRBV6-1; the D is unclear. Trimming cost V 1 base and J 2 bases, with 11 bases left between them. CDR3 size: 15 residues. Germline assignment: CDR1 MNHNS and CDR2 SASEGT. The CDR3 loop reads CASSEGIQINYGYTF. CDR3 in DNA: TGTGCCAGCAGTGAAGGGATACAGATAAACTATGGCTACACCTTC.

The chain couples TRBV5-1 to TRBJ2-3; possibly TRBD2 for D (6 bases). Trimming removed 0 bases from V and 2 bases from J, with 13 bases in between. CDR1 is SGHRS, CDR2 YFSETQ, per germline. This CDR3 contains 16 residues. The CDR3 sequence is CASSLVPGSLTDTQYF. The CDR3 bases are TGCGCCAGCAGCTTGGTTCCCGGGAGTCTCACAGATACGCAGTATTTT. The entire variable domain, with the rest obtained from reference TRBV5-1 and TRBJ2-3, is as follows: KAGVTQTPRYLIKTRGQQVTLSCSPISGHRSVSWYQQTPGQGLQFLFEYFSETQRNKGNFPGRFSGRQFSNSRSEMNVSTLELGDSALYLCASSLVPGSLTDTQYFGPGTRLTVL.

J is TRBJ2-5 and V is TRBV6-1, with 9 positions matching TRBD2. CDR1 and CDR2 (germline): MNHNS, SASEGT. The CDR3 extends over 16 amino acids. V dropped 3 bases and J dropped 5; count of bases not matched to a gene: 10. The CDR3 region is CASSDGGRAVSETQYF. In DNA form, the CDR3 reads TGTGCCAGCAGTGATGGCGGGAGGGCCGTAAGTGAGACCCAGTACTTC.

The chain links TRBV12-5 to TRBJ1-1; tentatively, D is TRBD1 (6 bases). CDR1 and CDR2 from the germline V gene are LGHNT and FRNRAP. CDR3 length: 17 amino acids. The V end was cut by 2 bases, the J end by 1 base, with 17 bases between. The CDR3 nucleotides are TGTGCTAGTGGTTTGATCAGCCTAGGACAGTCGAACACTGAAGCTTTCTTT. Its protein is CASGLISLGQSNTEAFF.

The chain couples TRBV6-1 to TRBJ2-1; D not resolved. From germline, CDR1 is MNHNS and CDR2 SASEGT. The CDR3 runs to 14 residues. Between the trimmed V and J ends, which lost 1 base and 6 bases, there was a span of 10 bases. The CDR3 bases are TGTGCCAGCAGTGAAGAGGTGGAGTTCAATGAGCAGTTCTTC. Translation: CASSEEVEFNEQFF.

This chain connects TRBV15 to TRBJ2-1; 10 nucleotides align to TRBD2. CDR1 LNHNV and CDR2 YYDKDF come from the germline V gene (reference sequence). Trimming cost V 1 base and J 5 bases; bases outside gene matches: 2. There are 15 residues in the CDR3. The CDR3 DNA reads as TGTGCCACCAGCAGAGTTCTAGCGGGGGACAATGAGCAGTTCTTC. It translates to CATSRVLAGDNEQFF. Based on the CDR3 plus reference TRBV15 and TRBJ2-1, the full variable domain is DAMVIQNPRYQVTQFGKPVTLSCSQTLNHNVMYWYQQKSSQAPKLLFHYYDKDFNNEADTPDNFQSRRPNTSFCFLDIRSPGLGDTAMYLCATSRVLAGDNEQFFGPGTRLTVL.

The chain employs TRBV5-1 and TRBJ2-2; TRBD1 matches 12 bases. After removal of 4 bases from V and 6 bases from J, the junction contained 4 bases not matched to a gene. The CDR3 loop spans 15 amino acids. Germline V gene data show CDR1 as SGHRS and CDR2 as YFSETQ. The chain's CDR3 is CASSDGTGGAGELFF. CDR3 bases: TGCGCCAGCAGCGATGGGACAGGGGGCGCCGGGGAGCTGTTTTTT.

A few counts support this clone. The gene calls are TRBV9 and TRBJ2-7; D is perhaps TRBD2 (6 bases). The CDR3 runs 14 residues. Deletions cut 4 bases from V and 3 bases from J, with 14 bases between. CDR1 is SGDLS, CDR2 YYNGEE, per germline. CDR3 in amino acids: CASSQGGSGYEQYF. CDR3 in DNA: TGTGCCAGCAGCCAGGGAGGTAGCGGCTACGAGCAGTACTTC.

The chain has TRBV3-1 (or the pseudogene TRBV3-2) and TRBJ2-1; the D gene is possibly TRBD1 (6 bases). The CDR3 is 17 residues long. The germline gives CDR1 LGHDT, CDR2 YNNKEL (reference sequence). The V end was cut by 0 bases, the J end by 2 bases, with 14 bases between. The CDR3 here is CASSQDPSSGAYNEQFF. The CDR3 DNA is TGTGCCAGCAGCCAAGATCCAAGCTCAGGGGCCTACAATGAGCAGTTCTTC.

The chain joins TRBV2 to TRBJ1-5, with 9 nucleotides matching TRBD1. J lost 6 bases, V lost 6 bases, and 12 bases had no gene match. Germline-derived CDR1 and CDR2 are SNHLY and FYNNEI. The CDR3 length is 16 residues. The CDR3 spells CASRQYRGREGQPQHF. In nucleotides, the CDR3 is TGTGCCAGCAGACAATACAGGGGGCGAGAGGGTCAGCCCCAGCATTTT.

The rearrangement links TRBV10-1 to TRBJ2-5; D is unclear. This CDR3 comprises 11 residues. Trimming stripped 5 bases from V and 5 bases from J, with 6 bases between. CDR1 is WNHNN and CDR2 is SYGVQD in the germline V gene (reference sequence). CDR3 sequence: CASSIGETQYF. CDR3 bases: TGCGCCAGCAGTATTGGCGAGACCCAGTACTTC.

The chain has TRBV15 and TRBJ1-3; possible D gene TRBD1, 5 bases. Germline values: CDR1 LNHNV, CDR2 YYDKDF (reference sequence). The CDR3 has 13 amino acids. Trimming cost V 1 base and J 8 bases, with 9 bases left between them. CDR3 loop: CATSRGAGDTIYF. Written as DNA, the CDR3 is TGTGCCACCAGCAGAGGTGCGGGGGACACCATATATTTT.

In its sample, this clone was seen a few times. The V gene is TRBV7-9, the J gene TRBJ1-5, with D possibly TRBD1 on 6 matching bases. This CDR3 is 17 amino acids long. The V end was cut by 1 base, the J end by 5 bases, with 18 bases between. In germline, CDR1 is SEHNR, CDR2 FQNEAQ (reference sequence). The CDR3 DNA follows: TGTGCCAGCAGCTTAGGAGGGGGGGCGATTGTGTATCAGCCCCAGCATTTT. Translating it yields CASSLGGGAIVYQPQHF. Full variable domain (outside the CDR3, taken from reference TRBV7-9 and TRBJ1-5): DTGVSQNPRHKITKRGQNVTFRCDPISEHNRLYWYRQTLGQGPEFLTYFQNEAQLEKSRLLSDRFSAERPKGSFSTLEIQRTEQGDSAMYLCASSLGGGAIVYQPQHFGDGTRLSIL.

The chain links TRBV28 to TRBJ2-1; the D gene is possibly TRBD1 (6 bases). Germline CDR1 MDHEN, CDR2 SYDVKM. V was clipped by 2 bases and J by 2 bases, with 10 bases between them. The CDR3 extends over 15 amino acids. CDR3 in amino acids: CASSLQGRAYNEQFF. The CDR3, as DNA: TGTGCCAGCAGTTTACAGGGGAGAGCCTACAATGAGCAGTTCTTC. Full variable domain (remainder filled in from reference TRBV28 and TRBJ2-1): DVKVTQSSRYLVKRTGEKVFLECVQDMDHENMFWYRQDPGLGLRLIYFSYDVKMKEKGDIPEGYSVSREKKERFSLILESASTNQTSMYLCASSLQGRAYNEQFFGPGTRLTVL.

V and J are TRBV27 and TRBJ2-7, with TRBD1 matching 7 bases. Germline V lookup: CDR1 MNHEY, CDR2 SMNVEV (reference sequence). This CDR3 has 14 residues. The trim removed 6 bases at V and 5 bases at J, leaving 10 bases unmatched. This CDR3 is CASSFGDSGDEQYF. CDR3 sequence (DNA): TGTGCCAGCAGCTTTGGGGACAGTGGAGACGAGCAGTACTTC.

The chain links TRBV6-5 to TRBJ2-2; D uncertain. V shed 7 bases and J shed 3 bases, with 12 bases lying between them. This CDR3 spans 14 amino acids. Germline values: CDR1 MNHEY, CDR2 SVGAGI. The CDR3 protein is CASMAPRHTGELFF. The CDR3 DNA sequence: TGTGCCAGCATGGCCCCTAGGCACACCGGGGAGCTGTTTTTT.

CDR3 sequence reads: CASSQPRQGVTEAFF. The CDR3 bases are TGCGCCAGCAGCCAACCCCGACAGGGAGTCACTGAAGCTTTCTTT. The chain joins TRBV4-1 to TRBJ1-1; 7 bases agree with TRBD1. V trimming: 2 bases; J trimming: 4 bases; junction bases outside the gene matches: 7. CDR3 length: 15 residues. Germline V gives CDR1 MGHRA, CDR2 YSYEKL.

In DNA, the CDR3 is TGTGCCAGCTCACCACCGAGACTAGCGGGATCCCGGGTTGTGTCAGATACGCAGTATTTT. Its translation: CASSPPRLAGSRVVSDTQYF. The V and J genes are TRBV18 and TRBJ2-3, with 11 bases lining up with TRBD2. Germline values: CDR1 KGHSH, CDR2 LQKENI. The V and J ends lost 0 bases and 4 bases, in that order; junction bases with no gene match: 15. The CDR3 length is 20 residues.

V gene TRBV7-9 combines with J gene TRBJ2-1; TRBD2 matches at 8 bases. V shed 5 bases and J 7 bases; nucleotides not matched to a gene: 16. The CDR3 loop spans 17 amino acids. Germline lookup yields CDR1 SEHNR and CDR2 FQNEAQ (reference sequence). Here the CDR3 DNA reads TGTGCCAGCAGCAGTCGCATTTCGGGAGGGCCCTGGAATGAGCAGTTCTTC. Translated: CASSSRISGGPWNEQFF.

The V call is TRBV7-6, the J call TRBJ1-1; the D is unclear. This CDR3 comprises 15 residues. The germline gives CDR1 SGHVS, CDR2 FNYEAQ. The V gene lost 5 bases and the J gene lost 5 bases, with 18 bases spanning the gap. The CDR3 DNA follows: TGTGCCAGCAGCCCCGACGGCGGGAGGTGGACTGAAGCTTTCTTT. Translated: CASSPDGGRWTEAFF.

For this clone: At one boundary the junction diverges from the germline segment, which might be a read error. The chain recombines TRBV7-7 with TRBJ2-7; 7 bases match TRBD1. Germline V gene data show CDR1 as SSHAT and CDR2 as FNYEAQ (reference sequence). CDR3 length equals 15 residues. DNA for the CDR3: TGTGCTAGCAGCCCCACTCGGACAGGCTTAGGCGAGCAGTACTTC. It specifies CASSPTRTGLGEQYF.

This clone was detected once. The genes are TRBV4-2 and TRBJ1-3; 7 bases fit TRBD1. CDR1 and CDR2 from the germline V gene are LGHNA and YNFKEQ. V trimming: 3 bases; J trimming: 1 base; junction bases outside the gene matches: 3. The CDR3 has 15 amino acids. DNA for the CDR3: TGTGCCAGCAGCCATGACAGGGCATCTGGAAACACCATATATTTT. Translated: CASSHDRASGNTIYF.

This chain joins TRBV7-2 and TRBJ1-4; the match to TRBD1 covers 8 bases. After removal of 5 bases from V and 5 bases from J, the junction contained 10 bases not matched to a gene. Germline V CDR1 and CDR2: SGHTA, FQGNSA. The CDR3 covers 16 residues. Here the CDR3 reads CASSAGTGLRNEKLFF. The CDR3 nucleotides read TGTGCCAGCAGCGCCGGGACAGGCTTGAGGAATGAAAAACTGTTTTTT.

The chain has TRBV6-6 and TRBJ1-1; 11 positions match TRBD1. J was trimmed by 1 base and V by 5 bases; bases with no gene match: 3. The CDR3 has 15 amino acids. CDR1 is MNHNY and CDR2 is SVGAGI in the germline V gene (reference sequence). CDR3 sequence: CASSTGTGGNTEAFF. The CDR3 DNA follows: TGTGCCAGCAGTACAGGGACAGGGGGGAACACTGAAGCTTTCTTT.

V and J are TRBV28 and TRBJ1-1; D gene unclear. The CDR3 length is 14 residues. The germline CDR1 and CDR2 sequences are MDHEN and SYDVKM. V gave up 7 bases and J gave up 1 base, with 13 bases separating them. The CDR3 nucleotides are TGTGCCAGCATCCTAAGAGGGAGGAACACTGAAGCTTTCTTT. Its protein is CASILRGRNTEAFF.